These 2 T cell receptor beta chains originate from one sample sequenced in a study of glioma-infiltrating T cells after dendritic cell vaccination. The repertoire was sequenced with immunoSEQ multiplex PCR; TCRdb's copy has only in-frame clones and lacks some. This sample carries tens of thousands of clones, about nine tenths of them seen once, and the ten largest clones take around 14%. The specimen was blood, collected before dendritic cell vaccination. These receptors were collected from a human donor with glioblastoma.

The chain recombines TRBV7-2 with TRBJ2-5, with D tentatively TRBD2 (5 bases). The germline gives CDR1 SGHTA, CDR2 FQGNSA. The V end lost 5 bases, the J end lost 5 bases, and 9 bases lay between the germline ends. The CDR3 runs to 12 residues. Here the CDR3 DNA reads TGTGCCAGCAGCCAGCGCGGGGAGACCCAGTACTTC. Translation: CASSQRGETQYF.

The chain recombines TRBV7-7 with TRBJ2-1; maybe TRBD2 (5 bases). CDR1 is SSHAT and CDR2 is FNYEAQ in the germline V gene (reference sequence). Trimming pared 5 bases from V and 1 base from J, leaving 12 bases between. This CDR3 contains 15 residues. CDR3 DNA sequence: TGTGCCAGCAGCCTTGACTATTCTTCCTACAATGAGCAGTTCTTC. Translated: CASSLDYSSYNEQFF.